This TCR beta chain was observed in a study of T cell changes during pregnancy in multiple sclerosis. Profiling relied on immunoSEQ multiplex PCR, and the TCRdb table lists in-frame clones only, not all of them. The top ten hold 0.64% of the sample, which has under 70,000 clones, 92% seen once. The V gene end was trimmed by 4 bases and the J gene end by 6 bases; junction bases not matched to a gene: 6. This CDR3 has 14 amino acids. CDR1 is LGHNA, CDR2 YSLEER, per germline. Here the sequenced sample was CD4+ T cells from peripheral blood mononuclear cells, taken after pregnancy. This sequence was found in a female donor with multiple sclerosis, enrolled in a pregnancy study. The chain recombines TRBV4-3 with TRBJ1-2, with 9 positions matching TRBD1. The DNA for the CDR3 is TGCGCCAGCAGCCGATCGGGACAGGGAAATGGCTACACCTTC. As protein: CASSRSGQGNGYTF.